This entry lists 13 T cell receptor beta chains sequenced from one sample in a study of T cell changes during pregnancy in multiple sclerosis. Repertoires were generated with immunoSEQ multiplex PCR, while TCRdb's copy carries only in-frame clones and drops some. The sample holds approximately 70,000 clones; around 91% are singletons and the top ten take 0.55% to 0.85%. Sequenced here: peripheral blood, sampled in the third trimester of pregnancy. Receptors were obtained from a female donor in good health, enrolled as a control in a pregnancy study.

The chain links TRBV28 to TRBJ2-3, with a weak D call TRBD1 (6 bases). CDR3 length equals 15 residues. With 4 bases removed from V and 2 bases from J, the gap between germline ends came to 13 bases. Per the germline V gene, CDR1 is MDHEN and CDR2 is SYDVKM. CDR3 in amino acids: CASSWPGQLTDTQYF. CDR3 nucleotide sequence: TGTGCCAGCAGTTGGCCGGGACAACTCACAGATACGCAGTATTTT.

V usage is TRBV28 and J usage is TRBJ2-7; 12 bases fit TRBD1. After removal of 6 bases from V and 7 bases from J, the junction contained 7 bases not matched to a gene. Germline V gene lookup returns CDR1 MDHEN and CDR2 SYDVKM. The length of the CDR3 is 14 residues. The CDR3 DNA reads as TGTGCCAGCAGCACCCGGGACAGGGGGCATGAGCAGTACTTC. It codes for CASSTRDRGHEQYF.

This clone was observed a few times. This chain links TRBV15 with TRBJ2-1; 7 positions match TRBD1. The germline V gene encodes CDR1 LNHNV and CDR2 YYDKDF (reference sequence). The CDR3 loop spans 12 amino acids. V was clipped by 6 bases and J by 9 bases; unmatched bases: 5. CDR3 DNA: TGTGCCACCAGACAGGGGAGCGTTGAGCAGTTCTTC. Residues: CATRQGSVEQFF.

This clone appeared a single time. The rearrangement joins TRBV5-1 to TRBJ1-3, with 8 nucleotides matching TRBD1. The V and J ends lost 7 bases and 4 bases, in that order; junction bases with no gene match: 7. CDR1 and CDR2 (germline): SGHRS, YFSETQ. The CDR3 is 14 residues long. The CDR3 loop is CASSQGARGNTIYF. The CDR3 region has the DNA TGCGCCAGCTCGCAGGGGGCAAGGGGAAACACCATATATTTT.

The J gene is TRBJ1-2, the V gene TRBV18; tentative D call: TRBD1 (6 bases). CDR1 and CDR2 from the germline V gene are KGHSH and LQKENI. V was pared by 7 bases and J by 8 bases, with 23 bases between. The CDR3 runs 15 residues. For the CDR3, the DNA is TGTGCCAGCTACCATCAGGGGCAGTCCGGTAACGGCTACACCTTC. Translated, it gives CASYHQGQSGNGYTF.

The chain links TRBV5-4 to TRBJ2-7; 7 nucleotides match TRBD2. Losses at the gene ends were 0 bases for V and 5 bases for J; bases not matched to a gene: 5. This CDR3 spans 14 amino acids. The V gene's germline CDR1 is SGHNT and CDR2 YYREEE (reference sequence). CDR3 amino acids: CASSLALARDEQYF. CDR3 in DNA: TGTGCCAGCAGCTTGGCACTAGCGCGCGACGAGCAGTACTTC.

This chain joins TRBV6-5 and TRBJ1-5; D is perhaps TRBD1 (6 bases). Trimming cost V 7 bases and J 0 bases, with 13 bases left between them. This CDR3 is 15 amino acids long. Looked up from germline, CDR1 is MNHEY and CDR2 is SVGAGI. The CDR3 DNA reads TGTGCCAGCAAAGCTGCAGGGGCTAGCAATCAGCCCCAGCATTTT. Translated, it gives CASKAAGASNQPQHF.

This chain connects TRBV29-1 to TRBJ2-7; no firm D call. The CDR3 totals 11 residues. V gave up 4 bases and J gave up 1 base, with 5 bases separating them. Germline V gene data show CDR1 as SQVTM and CDR2 as ANQGSEA. This chain's CDR3 is CSVAGSYEQYF. In DNA form, the CDR3 reads TGCAGCGTTGCCGGGTCCTACGAGCAGTACTTC.

V is TRBV7-8 and J is TRBJ1-1, with no clear D. Germline lookup yields CDR1 SGHVS and CDR2 FQNEAQ. This CDR3 is 15 amino acids long. V lost 0 bases, J lost 1 base, and 9 bases lay in between. The CDR3 loop is CASSLASSRNTEAFF. The CDR3 region has the DNA TGTGCCAGCAGCTTAGCGAGTTCAAGGAACACTGAAGCTTTCTTT.

The chain joins TRBV19 to TRBJ1-5; D gene unclear. From germline, CDR1 is LNHDA and CDR2 SQIVND (reference sequence). V was shortened by 4 bases and J by 4 bases, with 8 bases between the two germline ends. CDR3 length: 13 residues. The CDR3 DNA reads TGTGCCAGTAGTACCCCGGGAAATCAGCCCCAGCATTTT. Its translation is CASSTPGNQPQHF.

The genes are TRBV25-1 and TRBJ1-4, with D possibly TRBD1 on 5 matching bases. Germline V CDR1 and CDR2: MGHDK, SYGVNS. Trimming removed 1 base from V and 4 bases from J, with 13 bases in between. This CDR3 spans 16 amino acids. CDR3 in DNA: TGTGCCAGCAGTGAATGGGGGGGAACCATTAATGAAAAACTGTTTTTT. Translating gives CASSEWGGTINEKLFF.

The chain has TRBV9 and TRBJ2-2; D perhaps matches TRBD1 (6 bases). CDR1 SGDLS and CDR2 YYNGEE come from the germline V gene. V was pared by 4 bases and J by 8 bases, with 15 bases between. This CDR3 has 14 residues. The CDR3 reads CASSPTPGEGELFF. CDR3 coding DNA: TGTGCCAGCAGCCCAACCCCAGGGGAAGGGGAGCTGTTTTTT.

The chain couples TRBV28 to TRBJ1-1; D not certain. Per germline, CDR1 MDHEN and CDR2 SYDVKM. Trimming took off 8 bases at V and 3 bases at J, with 16 bases between the two ends. The CDR3 sequence is 14 residues long. CDR3 region: CASAAYSSDTEAFF. The CDR3 DNA follows: TGTGCCAGCGCCGCCTACAGCTCGGACACTGAAGCTTTCTTT. The full variable domain, rest sourced from reference TRBV28 and TRBJ1-1, is DVKVTQSSRYLVKRTGEKVFLECVQDMDHENMFWYRQDPGLGLRLIYFSYDVKMKEKGDIPEGYSVSREKKERFSLILESASTNQTSMYLCASAAYSSDTEAFFGQGTRLTVV.